Listed here is a single T cell receptor (beta chain). Source study methods: Amplifying reference gene primers gave estimates of nucleated cell counts. This table comes from immunoSEQ multiplex PCR, and its TCRdb copy is limited to in-frame clones, with some not included. The V and J calls and clone size come from that table; D and trimming were worked out from the DNA. The sample records a few hundred thousand clones, 86% being singletons. This entry comes from a study of blood T cell repertoires in COVID-19. Background on the study: The origin of the acute and convalescent COVID-19 samples was the United States, Italy and Spain. T cells, B-cell-depleted T cells, or PBMCs provided the cDNA or gDNA that served as material.

The germline CDR1 and CDR2 sequences are KGHSH and LQKENI. Deletions cut 0 bases from V and 2 bases from J, with 17 bases between. The CDR3 runs 18 residues. The TCR originated in a man aged 25-45 years who had recovered from COVID-19. The gene calls are TRBV18 and TRBJ1-5, with a possible D match to TRBD1 (5 bases). Sequencing was done on a sample of peripheral blood. In nucleotides, the CDR3 is TGTGCCAGCTCACCACCGGGCCAGGGAATCGGTGGCAATCAGCCCCAGCATTTT. Translation: CASSPPGQGIGGNQPQHF.